The rows below give T cell receptor beta chains drawn from one sample of a study of cytomegalovirus exposure and HLA in healthy donors. Profiling relied on immunoSEQ multiplex PCR, and the TCRdb table lists in-frame clones only, not all of them. In total, the table holds over 75,000 clones. The material sequenced was PBMCs. The receptor source for this set is a man over 45 in good health and CMV-seronegative. Both conserved end residues are part of each CDR3. D genes are given only for firm matches.

D: -
V: TRBV14
J: TRBJ2-7
CDR3: CASSQVRGIAYEQYF
DNA: TGTGCCAGCAGCCAAGTAAGAGGGATTGCCTACGAGCAGTACTTC

D: -
V: TRBV4-3
J: TRBJ2-2
CDR3: CASSQDPGTPSRTGELFF
DNA: TGCGCCAGCAGCCAAGATCCTGGGACACCCTCGAGAACCGGGGAGCTGTTTTTT

D: TRBD2
V: TRBV5-1
J: TRBJ2-3
CDR3: CASSWGGKRTDTQYF
DNA: TGCGCCAGCAGCTGGGGGGGGAAACGCACAGATACGCAGTATTTT

D: TRBD1
V: TRBV4-2
J: TRBJ2-3
CDR3: CASSQETGGTDTQYF
DNA: TGTGCCAGCAGCCAAGAGACAGGGGGCACAGATACGCAGTATTTT

D: TRBD1
V: TRBV5-1
J: TRBJ2-1
CDR3: CASTRPGQGNEQFF
DNA: TGCGCCAGCACAAGACCGGGACAGGGGAATGAGCAGTTCTTC

D: -
V: TRBV28
J: TRBJ2-6
CDR3: CASISIGGVGANVLTF
DNA: TGTGCCAGCATATCGATAGGCGGGGTGGGGGCCAACGTCCTGACTTTC

D: TRBD1
V: TRBV11-3
J: TRBJ2-2
CDR3: CASSPRPGQGNTGELFF
DNA: TGTGCCAGCAGCCCGCGACCGGGACAGGGGAACACCGGGGAGCTGTTTTTT

D: TRBD1
V: TRBV2
J: TRBJ2-7
CDR3: CASSRQGFTYEQYF
DNA: TGTGCCAGCAGCCGACAGGGGTTTACCTACGAGCAGTACTTC

D: TRBD2
V: TRBV9
J: TRBJ2-1
CDR3: CASRPTGAGEYNEQFF
DNA: TGTGCCAGCAGACCGACCGGGGCGGGGGAATACAATGAGCAGTTCTTC

D: -
V: TRBV18
J: TRBJ1-3
CDR3: CASSPQPSSSGNTIYF
DNA: TGTGCCAGCTCACCGCAACCGTCGAGCTCTGGAAACACCATATATTTT

D: -
V: TRBV7-2
J: TRBJ1-6
CDR3: CASSLEEEYNSPLHF
DNA: TGTGCCAGCAGCCTAGAGGAGGAATATAATTCACCCCTCCACTTT

D: TRBD1
V: TRBV2
J: TRBJ1-6
CDR3: CASSRQGHNSPLHF
DNA: TGTGCCAGCAGCAGACAGGGGCATAATTCACCCCTCCACTTT

D: TRBD1
V: TRBV7-8
J: TRBJ2-7
CDR3: CASSFTTGGYEQYF
DNA: TGTGCCAGCAGCTTTACGACAGGGGGCTACGAGCAGTACTTC

D: -
V: TRBV7-5
J: TRBJ2-3
CDR3: CARSCPGMVRDTQYF
DNA: TGTGCCAGAAGCTGTCCCGGTATGGTGAGAGATACGCAGTATTTT

D: -
V: TRBV27
J: TRBJ2-5
CDR3: CASSLSTGTPRTQYF
DNA: TGTGCCAGCAGTTTGTCGACCGGGACTCCCAGGACCCAGTACTTC

D: TRBD1
V: TRBV6-8
J: TRBJ1-5
CDR3: CASTGQGKSSNQPQHF
DNA: TGTGCCAGCACTGGACAGGGAAAGAGTAGCAATCAGCCCCAGCATTTT

D: -
V: TRBV7-6
J: TRBJ2-7
CDR3: CASSYSSYEQYF
DNA: TGTGCCAGCAGCTATAGCTCCTACGAGCAGTACTTC

D: -
V: TRBV18
J: TRBJ1-4
CDR3: CASSPFGGINEKLFF
DNA: TGTGCCAGCTCACCATTCGGGGGGATTAATGAAAAACTGTTTTTT

D: -
V: TRBV9
J: TRBJ1-1
CDR3: CASSVGQINTEAFF
DNA: TGTGCCAGCAGCGTAGGACAGATCAACACTGAAGCTTTCTTT

D: -
V: TRBV9
J: TRBJ1-1
CDR3: CASSVGPGTEAFF
DNA: TGTGCCAGCAGCGTAGGACCCGGGACTGAAGCTTTCTTT

D: TRBD1
V: TRBV18
J: TRBJ1-3
CDR3: CASSPPGDRVNSGNTIYF
DNA: TGTGCCAGCTCACCACCCGGGGACAGGGTCAACTCTGGAAACACCATATATTTT

D: -
V: TRBV28
J: TRBJ1-6
CDR3: CASSLNRPGKSPLHF
DNA: TGTGCCAGCAGTTTAAACAGGCCAGGGAAATCACCCCTCCACTTT

D: -
V: TRBV19
J: TRBJ2-2
CDR3: CASMLQGYTGELFF
DNA: TGTGCCAGCATGCTACAGGGATACACCGGGGAGCTGTTTTTT

D: TRBD1
V: TRBV18
J: TRBJ1-2
CDR3: CASSPLDRGYGYTF
DNA: TGTGCCAGCTCTCCCCTGGACAGGGGCTATGGCTACACCTTC

D: -
V: TRBV6-1
J: TRBJ2-1
CDR3: CAILRGEQFF
DNA: TGTGCCATCCTTAGGGGTGAGCAGTTCTTC

D: TRBD2
V: TRBV30
J: TRBJ2-1
CDR3: CASQRDAYNEQFF
DNA: TGTGCCTCTCAGCGGGACGCCTACAATGAGCAGTTCTTC

D: -
V: TRBV5-6
J: TRBJ2-7
CDR3: CASSLKRSYEQYF
DNA: TGTGCCAGCAGCTTGAAACGGTCCTACGAGCAGTACTTC

D: TRBD1
V: TRBV4-3
J: TRBJ2-2
CDR3: CASSLGQTGTGELFF
DNA: TGCGCCAGCAGCCTGGGACAGACGGGGACCGGGGAGCTGTTTTTT

D: -
V: TRBV7-9
J: TRBJ1-1
CDR3: CASSQGTEAFF
DNA: TGTGCCAGCAGCCAGGGGACTGAAGCTTTCTTT

D: -
V: TRBV13
J: TRBJ1-3
CDR3: CASSLQPGVKGNTIYF
DNA: TGTGCCAGCAGCTTGCAGCCAGGGGTAAAGGGAAACACCATATATTTT

D: -
V: TRBV14
J: TRBJ1-2
CDR3: CASSQDRNYGYTF
DNA: TGTGCCAGCAGCCAAGACAGAAACTATGGCTACACCTTC

D: TRBD1
V: TRBV28
J: TRBJ1-1
CDR3: CASSVGTGRTEAFF
DNA: TGTGCCAGCAGTGTCGGGACAGGGAGAACTGAAGCTTTCTTT

D: -
V: TRBV19
J: TRBJ1-4
CDR3: CASSMARAEKLFF
DNA: TGTGCCAGTAGTATGGCCAGGGCTGAAAAACTGTTTTTT

D: TRBD1
V: TRBV9
J: TRBJ1-5
CDR3: CASSIGTGFVQPQHF
DNA: TGTGCCAGCAGCATAGGGACAGGGTTTGTTCAGCCCCAGCATTTT

D: TRBD1
V: TRBV7-2
J: TRBJ1-2
CDR3: CASSQGQGAYGYTF
DNA: TGTGCCAGCAGCCAGGGACAGGGGGCATATGGCTACACCTTC

D: -
V: TRBV9
J: TRBJ1-6
CDR3: CASSEGLVNSPLHF
DNA: TGTGCCAGCAGCGAAGGACTTGTGAATTCACCCCTCCACTTT

D: -
V: TRBV4-3
J: TRBJ1-1
CDR3: CASSQAQGYPEAFF
DNA: TGCGCCAGCAGCCAAGCACAGGGCTATCCTGAAGCTTTCTTT

D: TRBD1
V: TRBV28
J: TRBJ1-5
CDR3: CASLTGQGHSSNQPQHF
DNA: TGTGCCAGCTTAACGGGACAGGGACATTCTAGCAATCAGCCCCAGCATTTT

D: -
V: TRBV6-5
J: TRBJ1-5
CDR3: CASKKQGVGNQPQHF
DNA: TGTGCCAGCAAAAAACAGGGAGTGGGCAATCAGCCCCAGCATTTT

D: TRBD1
V: TRBV5-8
J: TRBJ2-1
CDR3: CASSHQGGTGAYNEQFF
DNA: TGTGCCAGCAGCCACCAGGGCGGGACAGGCGCCTACAATGAGCAGTTCTTC

D: -
V: TRBV10-3
J: TRBJ2-5
CDR3: CAISGGSQETQYF
DNA: TGTGCCATCAGTGGAGGTTCCCAAGAGACCCAGTACTTC

D: TRBD2
V: TRBV4-1
J: TRBJ2-2
CDR3: CASSQTSGGAAGTGELFF
DNA: TGCGCCAGCAGCCAGACTAGCGGGGGGGCCGCTGGCACCGGGGAGCTGTTTTTT

D: TRBD1
V: TRBV18
J: TRBJ1-4
CDR3: CASSHDRGPNEKLFF
DNA: TGTGCCAGCTCGCACGACAGGGGCCCTAATGAAAAACTGTTTTTT